The entry below gives a single TCR beta chain sequence along with its context. Sequencing used immunoSEQ multiplex PCR; TCRdb keeps in-frame clones, though not all of them. The table lists 160,000 or so clones, 88% of them singletons. The record originates from a study of cytomegalovirus exposure and HLA in healthy donors. The donors were members of the roughly 120-subject validation cohort (separate from the approximately 650-subject first cohort). CDR3 length equals 14 residues. Per germline, CDR1 MNHEY and CDR2 SMNVEV (reference sequence). The V end was cut by 2 bases, the J end by 0 bases, with 5 bases between.

Sequencing used PBMCs. V is TRBV27 and J is TRBJ1-3; D remains ambiguous. This clonotype originated in a man younger than 35 in good health and CMV-seronegative. The CDR3 here is CASSLTYSGNTIYF. The CDR3 region has the DNA TGTGCCAGCAGTTTAACCTACTCTGGAAACACCATATATTTT.